The T cell receptor (beta chain) under discussion was sequenced for a study of PD-1 blockade in classical Hodgkin lymphoma (TCRdb year 2020). Background for the entire study: Nivolumab dosing was 3 mg/kg intravenously every 2 weeks, continuing until either disease progression or unacceptable toxicity. The study used CyTOF and TCR beta sequencing to define a peripheral blood immune signature of response to PD-1 blockade in classical Hodgkin lymphoma. What the authors observed across the whole study: Newly diagnosed patients were reported to have lower baseline TCR diversity than healthy donors, and relapsed/refractory patients were reported to have lower baseline TCR diversity still. Lower diversity was seen in patients whose nivolumab began less than 1 year after ASCT, and these patients were left out of later analyses so that immune reconstitution would not confound the results. Trial patients achieving complete response had baseline diversity similar to newly diagnosed patients, whereas partial responders and progressors had significantly lower diversity. Only a single clinical trial cohort was studied, and what caused the repertoire differences, possibly disease activity or prior therapy, remained undefined. By C4D1, a significant rise was seen in CD4+ TCR diversity but not in CD8+ TCR diversity (p=0.0027 vs p=0.16), and the rise was most apparent among complete responders (p=0.02).

The CDR3 contains 13 residues, cysteine and phenylalanine counted. Just CDR3 DNA is preserved here, 39 bases in frame from base 1. The trim is 2 bases for V and 5 bases for J, with a gap of 13 bases between the germline ends. Via the germline V gene (reference sequence), CDR1 is GTSNPN and CDR2 SVGIG. A note on this clone: Its recognized antigen is unknown. No much larger clonotype is one base removed from it; base qualities were not supplied.

This specimen's time point label, interpreted: cycle 1 day 1 (C1D1), immediately before nivolumab initiation. Every trial patient had relapsed after autologous stem cell transplantation, and cohorts A, B and C differed in prior brentuximab vedotin exposure. A Miltenyi CD4+ T cell isolation kit was used for magnetic negative selection to purify CD4+ T cells from thawed PBMCs. The trial cohort was composed of approximately 60 patients with relapsed/refractory classical Hodgkin lymphoma, for whom complete response, partial response or progressive disease was recorded as best overall response. Single-agent nivolumab was administered to trial patients in the multi-cohort phase II CheckMate 205 trial. An independent review committee assessed best overall response using the 2007 International Working Group response criteria. PBMCs from the trial were collected at three points: immediately before nivolumab initiation (C1D1), and during therapy at cycle 2 day 1 and cycle 4 day 1. After peripheral blood was drawn into 8 mL Vacutainer Cell Preparation Tubes, PBMCs were isolated by centrifugation and then cryopreserved. Purified CD4+ and CD8+ fractions were prepared only for cases with an additional available PBMC sample. On LS columns in a quadroMACS separator, the magnetically labelled cells were depleted, and the flow-through was collected as the purified fraction.

The Qiagen DNeasy kit was used to extract genomic DNA from unsorted PBMCs and from the negatively selected CD4+ and CD8+ fractions. TCR beta CDR3 regions were subjected to amplification by immunoSEQ multiplex PCR with primers that anneal to V and J segments. Amplification bias was minimized using a synthetic immune receptor repertoire, and residual bias was removed computationally after sequencing. Per the authors' processing: Custom Python scripts were used to quantify repertoire diversity as the Shannon entropy index. Unsorted, CD4+ and CD8+ repertoires were analyzed separately, except for combined analyses in which CD4+ and CD8+ sequences were merged in silico. Clonal expansion was defined as a frequency increase of at least 2-fold after treatment compared with C1D1, and clones undetected at baseline were assigned a pseudocount of 0.5. Singleton clones were defined as clones with 0 or 1 copy at C1D1, and non-singleton clones were defined as clones with 2 or more copies. Clones expanded in unsorted samples were annotated as CD4+, CD8+ or unknown by matching protein sequences in sorted samples from the same patient. Diversity changes from C1D1 to C4D1 were tested in paired samples using Wilcoxon tests. The clones in this table, taken by TCRdb from immuneACCESS, are in-frame only. Not every clone is retained; where verified, under half of the shortfall comes from an unresolved V gene, and the cause of the rest is unknown. The DNA gave D and trimming, while V, J and clone size come from that table. The sample records about 27,000 clones, about 74% of which are singletons. Of the sample, approximately 2.4% falls within the top ten clones.

This chain is built from TRBV30 and TRBJ2-7; the D gene cannot be resolved reliably. The source of this sequence is a human donor with classical Hodgkin lymphoma. The sequenced sample was CD4+ T cells from blood, obtained at baseline. The CDR3 corresponds to CAWSNGMEHEQYF. Here is the DNA: TGTGCCTGGAGTAATGGTATGGAGCACGAGCAGTACTTC.